This TCR beta chain is drawn from a study of blood T cell repertoires in COVID-19. Overall study context: T cells, B-cell-depleted T cells, or PBMCs provided the cDNA or gDNA that served as material.

J was trimmed by 0 bases and V by 5 bases; bases with no gene match: 8. In germline, CDR1 is SNHLY, CDR2 FYNNEI. The CDR3 covers 16 residues. Only in-frame clones appear in the TCRdb table, and some are missing; sequencing was by immunoSEQ multiplex PCR. The data contain approximately 230,000 clones, about nine tenths of them seen just once; the ten biggest clones take up approximately 2%. This TCR was recovered from a man between 25 and 39 years old who had recovered from COVID-19. J is TRBJ1-1 and V is TRBV2; 8 bases agree with TRBD1. The sequencing sample was made of peripheral blood. For the CDR3, the DNA is TGTGCCAGCAGTCTCATCCGGACAGGGCTGAACACTGAAGCTTTCTTT. This codes for CASSLIRTGLNTEAFF.